The 13 T cell receptor beta chains reported below all come from one sample, sequenced in a study of blood T cell repertoires in COVID-19. Profiling relied on immunoSEQ multiplex PCR, and the TCRdb table lists in-frame clones only, not all of them. The sample has some 300,000 clones, about nine tenths seen once; the top ten hold 2.9%. Sequencing used PBMCs or T cells enriched from blood (not recorded which). These receptors were collected from a woman in her 50s who had been exposed to COVID-19.

The chain recombines TRBV7-6 with TRBJ2-1, with 13 positions matching TRBD2. CDR3 length: 16 amino acids. V lost 5 bases, J lost 4 bases, and 5 bases stayed unmatched. Per germline, CDR1 SGHVS and CDR2 FNYEAQ. CDR3 DNA sequence: TGTGCCAGCAGCCAACTAGCGGGGGGGCCGTACAATGAGCAGTTCTTC. It encodes CASSQLAGGPYNEQFF. The full variable domain, with the rest looked up from reference TRBV7-6 and TRBJ2-1, is GAGVSQSPRYKVTKRGQDVALRCDPISGHVSLYWYRQALGQGPEFLTYFNYEAQQDKSGLPNDRFSAERPEGSISTLTIQRTEQRDSAMYRCASSQLAGGPYNEQFFGPGTRLTVL.

For the CDR3, the DNA is TGTGCCAGCAGCCCCAGATACCAGGATTTACTCCACTTT. The encoded protein is CASSPRYQDLLHF. The chain employs TRBV7-9 and TRBJ1-6; D remains ambiguous. Germline CDR1 and CDR2: SEHNR and FQNEAQ (reference sequence). The ends were cut back, 5 bases at V and 16 bases at J, with 18 bases in the middle. The CDR3 totals 13 residues.

The V call is TRBV4-2, the J call TRBJ1-4; weak D call: TRBD1 (6 bases). The ends were cut back, 0 bases at V and 5 bases at J, with 10 bases in the middle. CDR1 and CDR2 from the germline V gene are LGHNA and YNFKEQ. CDR3 size: 15 residues. The CDR3 DNA reads as TGTGCCAGCAGCCAAGAGGGGACAAGAAATGAAAAACTGTTTTTT. It encodes CASSQEGTRNEKLFF.

The CDR3 reads CASSIPGINQPQHF. The CDR3 nucleotides are TGTGCCAGTAGTATACCAGGGATCAATCAGCCCCAGCATTTT. V usage is TRBV19 and J usage is TRBJ1-5, with D perhaps TRBD1 (5 bases). Trimming pared 2 bases from V and 3 bases from J, leaving 8 bases between. CDR3 size: 14 residues. Germline CDR1 and CDR2: LNHDA and SQIVND (reference sequence).

The J gene is TRBJ2-7, the V gene TRBV19; perhaps TRBD1 as D (7 bases). Per the germline V gene, CDR1 is LNHDA and CDR2 is SQIVND (reference sequence). Deletions cut 3 bases from V and 2 bases from J, with 14 bases between. The CDR3 has 15 residues. The DNA of the CDR3 is TGTGCCAGTAGTATTAGCGGCAGGGGGACCTACGAGCAGTACTTC. Encoded protein: CASSISGRGTYEQYF. Complete variable domain (other parts from reference TRBV19 and TRBJ2-7): DGGITQSPKYLFRKEGQNVTLSCEQNLNHDAMYWYRQDPGQGLRLIYYSQIVNDFQKGDIAEGYSVSREKKESFPLTVTSAQKNPTAFYLCASSISGRGTYEQYFGPGTRLTVT.

The CDR3 loop is CASSSDFPGQGLSSYEQYF. The CDR3 coding sequence is TGTGCCAGCAGCTCGGACTTCCCGGGACAGGGTCTAAGCTCCTACGAGCAGTACTTC. The chain joins TRBV7-9 to TRBJ2-7; 9 bases map to TRBD1. The CDR3 is 19 amino acids. The V and J ends lost 4 bases and 0 bases, in that order; junction bases with no gene match: 16. In germline, CDR1 is SEHNR, CDR2 FQNEAQ (reference sequence). The complete variable domain, with remaining parts taken from reference TRBV7-9 and TRBJ2-7, reads DTGVSQNPRHKITKRGQNVTFRCDPISEHNRLYWYRQTLGQGPEFLTYFQNEAQLEKSRLLSDRFSAERPKGSFSTLEIQRTEQGDSAMYLCASSSDFPGQGLSSYEQYFGPGTRLTVT.

This clone was counted only a few times. The chain has TRBV2 and TRBJ2-7, with TRBD2 matching over 7 bases. Germline CDR1 reads SNHLY; CDR2 reads FYNNEI. This CDR3 region has 12 residues. Trimming at V came to 7 bases and at J to 3 bases, leaving 3 bases not matched to a gene. The CDR3 DNA reads TGTGCCAGCAAGGGACTATACTACGAGCAGTACTTC. It codes for CASKGLYYEQYF. Combining the CDR3 with reference TRBV2 and TRBJ2-7 gives the whole variable domain EPEVTQTPSHQVTQMGQEVILRCVPISNHLYFYWYRQILGQKVEFLVSFYNNEISEKSEIFDDQFSVERPDGSNFTLKIRSTKLEDSAMYFCASKGLYYEQYFGPGTRLTVT.

Comments on this clone: Other DNA sequences of this sample code for an identical CDR3. The gene calls are TRBV5-1 and TRBJ1-3; D may be TRBD1 (6 bases). V lost 0 bases, J lost 0 bases, and 7 bases lay in between. The CDR3 contains 15 residues. Germline V gene data show CDR1 as SGHRS and CDR2 as YFSETQ. CDR3 bases: TGCGCCAGCAGCTTGGACAGGGTCTCTGGAAACACCATATATTTT. Protein: CASSLDRVSGNTIYF.

This chain uses TRBV11-2 with TRBJ1-3, with D unresolved. Trimming removed 3 bases from V and 0 bases from J, with 15 bases in between. Germline V gene data show CDR1 as SGHAT and CDR2 as FQNNGV. CDR3 length: 17 amino acids. Here the CDR3 reads CASSFASTRVSGNTIYF. DNA of the CDR3: TGTGCCAGCAGCTTCGCCTCAACGCGGGTCTCTGGAAACACCATATATTTT.

The V call is TRBV18, the J call TRBJ1-1, with a tentative D call TRBD1 (6 bases). Trimming removed 3 bases at V and 4 bases at J, with 12 bases between. The length of the CDR3 is 14 residues. CDR1 KGHSH and CDR2 LQKENI come from the germline V gene. Here the CDR3 reads CASSPRTEGTEAFF. The CDR3 bases are TGTGCCAGCTCACCGCGGACAGAGGGCACTGAAGCTTTCTTT.

This chain connects TRBV12-2 to TRBJ2-7; whether TRBD2, the table's D call, matches the DNA was not checked. TRBV12-2 is termed a pseudogene. This CDR3 region has 14 residues. CDR3 sequence: CASRSLPGSYEQYF. Written as DNA, the CDR3 is TGTGCAAGTCGCTCGCTCCCCGGCTCCTACGAGCAGTACTTC.

The rearrangement links TRBV7-2 to TRBJ1-2; the match to TRBD1 covers 8 bases. The CDR3 totals 14 residues. Germline values: CDR1 SGHTA, CDR2 FQGNSA. After removal of 1 base from V and 6 bases from J, the junction contained 4 bases not matched to a gene. CDR3 in DNA: TGTGCCAGCAGCTTAGGGACAGGGTTTCATGGCTACACCTTC. It yields the protein CASSLGTGFHGYTF.

V is TRBV4-1 and J is TRBJ2-5; 9 positions agree with TRBD2. The germline gives CDR1 MGHRA, CDR2 YSYEKL. With 3 bases clipped from V and 4 bases from J, the junction kept 15 bases outside the gene matches. The CDR3 length is 18 residues. The DNA of the CDR3 is TGCGCCAGCAGCCAGCGTGACAGCGGGGGGCCTTCGGTAGAGACCCAGTACTTC. Amino acid sequence: CASSQRDSGGPSVETQYF.